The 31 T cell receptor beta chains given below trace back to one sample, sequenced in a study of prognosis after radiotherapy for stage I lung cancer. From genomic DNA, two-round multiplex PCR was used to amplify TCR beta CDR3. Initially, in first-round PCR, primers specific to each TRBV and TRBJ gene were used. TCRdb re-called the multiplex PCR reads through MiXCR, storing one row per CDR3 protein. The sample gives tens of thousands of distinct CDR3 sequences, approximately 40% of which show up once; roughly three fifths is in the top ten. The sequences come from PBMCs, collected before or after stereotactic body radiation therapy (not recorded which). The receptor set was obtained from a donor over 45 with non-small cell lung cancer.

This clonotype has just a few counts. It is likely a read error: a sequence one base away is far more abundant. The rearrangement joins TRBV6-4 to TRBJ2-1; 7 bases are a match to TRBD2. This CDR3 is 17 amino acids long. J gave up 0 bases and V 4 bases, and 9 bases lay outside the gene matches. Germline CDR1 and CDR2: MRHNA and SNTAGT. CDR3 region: CASSVASGVFSYNEQFF. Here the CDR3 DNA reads TGTGCCAGCAGTGTAGCGAGCGGGGTGTTCTCCTACAATGAGCAGTTCTTC.

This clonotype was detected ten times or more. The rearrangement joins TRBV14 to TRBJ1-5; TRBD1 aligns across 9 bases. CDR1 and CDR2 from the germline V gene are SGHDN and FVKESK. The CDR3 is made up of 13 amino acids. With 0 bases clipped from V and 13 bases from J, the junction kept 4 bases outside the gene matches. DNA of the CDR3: TGTGCCAGCAGCCAAGAGGTGGGGACAGGGCAGCATTTT. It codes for CASSQEVGTGQHF.

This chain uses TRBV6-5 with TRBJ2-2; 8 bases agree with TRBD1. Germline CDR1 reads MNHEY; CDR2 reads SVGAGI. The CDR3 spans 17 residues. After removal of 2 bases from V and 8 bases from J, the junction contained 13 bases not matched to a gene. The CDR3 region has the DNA TGTGCCAGCAGTTACGAATCTGGACAGGGATACTCTGGGGAGCTGTTTTTT. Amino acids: CASSYESGQGYSGELFF.

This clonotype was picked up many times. The CDR3 sequence is CASSLAIMNTEAFF. For the CDR3, the DNA is TGTGCCAGCAGCTTAGCTATCATGAACACTGAAGCTTTCTTT. V is TRBV7-9 and J is TRBJ1-1; D is uncertain. Germline CDR1 reads SEHNR; CDR2 reads FQNEAQ (reference sequence). V was trimmed by 0 bases and J by 0 bases, leaving 5 bases between them. The CDR3 has 14 amino acids.

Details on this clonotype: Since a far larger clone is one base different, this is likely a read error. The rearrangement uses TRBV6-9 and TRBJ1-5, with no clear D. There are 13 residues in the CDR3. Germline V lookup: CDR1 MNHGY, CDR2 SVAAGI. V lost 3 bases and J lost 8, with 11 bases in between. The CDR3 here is CASSYSNGKPQHF. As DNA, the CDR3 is TGTGCCAGCAGTTACTCGAATGGTAAGCCCCAGCATTTT.

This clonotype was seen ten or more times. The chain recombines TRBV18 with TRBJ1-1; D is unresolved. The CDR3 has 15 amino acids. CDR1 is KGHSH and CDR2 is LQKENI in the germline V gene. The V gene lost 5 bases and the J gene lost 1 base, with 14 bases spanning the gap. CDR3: CASSFGASGNTEAFF. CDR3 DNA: TGTGCCAGCTCATTCGGAGCGTCGGGGAACACTGAAGCTTTCTTT.

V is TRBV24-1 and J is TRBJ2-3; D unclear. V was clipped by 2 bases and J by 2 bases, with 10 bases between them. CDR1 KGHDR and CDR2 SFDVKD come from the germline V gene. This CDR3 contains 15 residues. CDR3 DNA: TGTGCCACCAGTGATTGGGCACGAAACACAGATACGCAGTATTTT. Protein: CATSDWARNTDTQYF.

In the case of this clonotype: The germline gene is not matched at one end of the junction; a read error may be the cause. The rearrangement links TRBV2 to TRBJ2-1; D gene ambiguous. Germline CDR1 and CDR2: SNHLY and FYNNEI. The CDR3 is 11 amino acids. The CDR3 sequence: CASSAQNQQSF. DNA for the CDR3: TGTGCCAGCAGTGCACAGAACCAGCAGTCCTTC.

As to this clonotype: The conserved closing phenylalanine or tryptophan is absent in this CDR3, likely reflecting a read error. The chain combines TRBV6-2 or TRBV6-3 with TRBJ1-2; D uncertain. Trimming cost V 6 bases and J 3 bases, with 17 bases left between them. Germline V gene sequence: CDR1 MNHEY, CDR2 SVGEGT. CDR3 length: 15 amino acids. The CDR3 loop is CASSDLDAGYYGYTL. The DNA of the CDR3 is TGTGCCAGCAGCGACCTGGACGCGGGATACTATGGCTACACCTTA.

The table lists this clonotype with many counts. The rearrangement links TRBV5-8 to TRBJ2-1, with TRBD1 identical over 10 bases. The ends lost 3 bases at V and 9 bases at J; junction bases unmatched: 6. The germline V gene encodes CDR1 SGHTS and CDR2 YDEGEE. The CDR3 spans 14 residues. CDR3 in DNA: TGTGCCAGCAGCTGGGACAGGGGCCGTCCTGAGCAGTTCTTC. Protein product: CASSWDRGRPEQFF. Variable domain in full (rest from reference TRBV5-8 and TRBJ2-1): EAGVTQSPTHLIKTRGQQATLRCSPISGHTSVYWYQQALGLGLQFLLWYDEGEERNRGNFPPRFSGRQFPNYSSELNVNALELEDSALYLCASSWDRGRPEQFFGPGTRLTVL.

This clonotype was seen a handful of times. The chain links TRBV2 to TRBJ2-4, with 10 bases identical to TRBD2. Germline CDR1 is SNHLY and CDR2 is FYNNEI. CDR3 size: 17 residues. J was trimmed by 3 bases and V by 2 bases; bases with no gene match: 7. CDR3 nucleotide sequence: TGTGCCAGCAGTGAACCGGGACTAGCGAGAAGCAAAAACATTCAGTACTTC. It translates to CASSEPGLARSKNIQYF. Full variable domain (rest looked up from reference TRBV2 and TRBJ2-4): EPEVTQTPSHQVTQMGQEVILRCVPISNHLYFYWYRQILGQKVEFLVSFYNNEISEKSEIFDDQFSVERPDGSNFTLKIRSTKLEDSAMYFCASSEPGLARSKNIQYFGAGTRLSVL.

In nucleotides, the CDR3 is TGTGCCAGCAGTTTCGGTAGTCAGCCCCAGCATTTT. It yields the protein CASSFGSQPQHF. The V and J genes are TRBV28 and TRBJ1-5; D not certain. The CDR3 length is 12 residues. From germline, CDR1 is MDHEN and CDR2 SYDVKM. V lost 3 bases and J 6 bases, leaving 6 bases between the germline ends.

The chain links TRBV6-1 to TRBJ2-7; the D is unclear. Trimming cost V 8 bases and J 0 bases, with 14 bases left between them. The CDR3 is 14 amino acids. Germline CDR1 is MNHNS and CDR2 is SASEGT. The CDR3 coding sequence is TGTGCCAGCGTTTATGTATCCGGCTCCTACGAGCAGTACTTC. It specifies CASVYVSGSYEQYF.

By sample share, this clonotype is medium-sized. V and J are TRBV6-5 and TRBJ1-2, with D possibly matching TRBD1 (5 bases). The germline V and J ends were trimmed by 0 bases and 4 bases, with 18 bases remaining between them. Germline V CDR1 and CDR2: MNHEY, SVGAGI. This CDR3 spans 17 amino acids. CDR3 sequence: CASSYSRIKGLPYGYTF. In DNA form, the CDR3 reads TGTGCCAGCAGTTACTCGAGGATAAAGGGGCTCCCCTATGGCTACACCTTC.

In DNA form, the CDR3 reads TGTGCCAGCACCTCCTCCTCCCGGACAGGGCTGGACTACACCTTC. It codes for CASTSSSRTGLDYTF. This chain links TRBV12-3 or TRBV12-4 with TRBJ1-2, with TRBD1 matching 8 bases. The CDR3 sequence is 15 residues long. J was trimmed by 10 bases and V by 7 bases; bases with no gene match: 17.

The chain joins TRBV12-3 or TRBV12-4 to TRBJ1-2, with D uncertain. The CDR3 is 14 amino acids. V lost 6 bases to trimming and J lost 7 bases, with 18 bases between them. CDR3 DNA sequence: TGTGCCAGCAGGACCCCTGGATCACTTTTTGGCTACACCTTC. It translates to CASRTPGSLFGYTF.

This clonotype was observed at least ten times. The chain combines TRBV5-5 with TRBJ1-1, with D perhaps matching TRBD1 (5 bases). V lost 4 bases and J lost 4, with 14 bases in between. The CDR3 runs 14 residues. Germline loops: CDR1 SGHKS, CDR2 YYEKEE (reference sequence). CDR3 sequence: CASSARGSGTEAFF. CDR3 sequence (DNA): TGTGCCAGCAGCGCAAGGGGTTCTGGCACTGAAGCTTTCTTT.

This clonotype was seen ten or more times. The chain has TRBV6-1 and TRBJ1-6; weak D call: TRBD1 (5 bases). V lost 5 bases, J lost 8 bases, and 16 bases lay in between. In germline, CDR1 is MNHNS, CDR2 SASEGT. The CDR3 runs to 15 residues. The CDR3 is CASSRVSGHDSPLHF. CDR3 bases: TGTGCCAGCAGTAGAGTATCAGGGCACGATTCACCCCTCCACTTT.

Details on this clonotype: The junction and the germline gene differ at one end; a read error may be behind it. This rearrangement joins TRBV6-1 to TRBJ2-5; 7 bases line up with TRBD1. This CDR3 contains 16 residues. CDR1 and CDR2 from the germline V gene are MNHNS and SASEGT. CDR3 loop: CVSSVPTGRQQETQYF. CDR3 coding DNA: TGTGTCAGCAGTGTCCCGACAGGGAGACAACAAGAGACCCAGTACTTC.

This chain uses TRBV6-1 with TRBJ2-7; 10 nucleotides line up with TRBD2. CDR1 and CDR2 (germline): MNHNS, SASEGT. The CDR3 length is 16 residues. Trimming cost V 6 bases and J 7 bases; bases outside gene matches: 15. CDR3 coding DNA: TGTGCCAGCAGCGGGGGGACTAGCGTCTCTTTAGAGGAGCAGTACTTC. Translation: CASSGGTSVSLEEQYF.

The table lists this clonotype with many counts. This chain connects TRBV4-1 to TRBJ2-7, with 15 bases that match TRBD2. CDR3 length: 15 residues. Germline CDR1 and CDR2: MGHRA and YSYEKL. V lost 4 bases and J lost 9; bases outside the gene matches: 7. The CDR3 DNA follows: TGCGCCAGCAGCCCGGGGACTAGCGGGAGGCAGCGGCAGTACTTC. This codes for CASSPGTSGRQRQYF.

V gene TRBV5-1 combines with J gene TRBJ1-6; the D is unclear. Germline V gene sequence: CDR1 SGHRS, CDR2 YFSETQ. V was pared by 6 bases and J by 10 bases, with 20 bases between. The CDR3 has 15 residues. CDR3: CASIFVPEEVSPLHF. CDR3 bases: TGCGCCAGCATCTTTGTTCCAGAAGAGGTGTCACCCCTCCACTTT.

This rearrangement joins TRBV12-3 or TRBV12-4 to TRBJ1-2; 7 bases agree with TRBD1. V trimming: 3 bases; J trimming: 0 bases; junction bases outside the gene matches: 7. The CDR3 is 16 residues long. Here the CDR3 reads CASSFQGQVANYGYTF. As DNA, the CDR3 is TGTGCCAGCAGTTTCCAAGGACAGGTAGCTAACTATGGCTACACCTTC.

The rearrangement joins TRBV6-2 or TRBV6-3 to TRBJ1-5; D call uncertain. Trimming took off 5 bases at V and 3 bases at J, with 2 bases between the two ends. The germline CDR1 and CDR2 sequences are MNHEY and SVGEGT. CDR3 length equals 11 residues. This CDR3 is CASSTNQPQHF. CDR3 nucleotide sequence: TGTGCCAGCAGTACCAATCAGCCCCAGCATTTT.

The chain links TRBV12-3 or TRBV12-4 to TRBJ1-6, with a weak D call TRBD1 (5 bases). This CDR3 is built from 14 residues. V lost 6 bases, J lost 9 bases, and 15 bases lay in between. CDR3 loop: CASSGQVMGSPLHF. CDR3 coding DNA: TGTGCCAGCAGCGGACAAGTAATGGGTTCACCCCTCCACTTT.

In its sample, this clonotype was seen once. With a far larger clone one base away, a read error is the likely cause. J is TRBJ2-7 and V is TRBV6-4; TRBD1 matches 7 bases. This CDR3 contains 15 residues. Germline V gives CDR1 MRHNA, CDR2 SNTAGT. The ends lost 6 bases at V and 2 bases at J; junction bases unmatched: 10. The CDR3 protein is CASSPGQCFTYEQYF. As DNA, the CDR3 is TGTGCCAGCAGCCCGGGACAGTGCTTCACCTACGAGCAGTACTTC.

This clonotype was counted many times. CDR3 DNA sequence: TGCGCCAGCCTCCAGGGGACTAGCGGTCTCAATGAGCAGTTCTTC. It translates to CASLQGTSGLNEQFF. This rearrangement joins TRBV5-1 to TRBJ2-1; the match to TRBD2 covers 11 bases. Germline CDR1 is SGHRS and CDR2 is YFSETQ. The CDR3 covers 15 residues. Germline trimming cut 7 bases from V and 6 bases from J; bases unmatched to any gene: 9.

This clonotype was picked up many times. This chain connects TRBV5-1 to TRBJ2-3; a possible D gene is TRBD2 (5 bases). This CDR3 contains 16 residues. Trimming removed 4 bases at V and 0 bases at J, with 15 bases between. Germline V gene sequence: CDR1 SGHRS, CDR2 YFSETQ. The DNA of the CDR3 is TGCGCCAGCAGCACTAGGACGGCCGAAAGCACAGATACGCAGTATTTT. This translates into CASSTRTAESTDTQYF.

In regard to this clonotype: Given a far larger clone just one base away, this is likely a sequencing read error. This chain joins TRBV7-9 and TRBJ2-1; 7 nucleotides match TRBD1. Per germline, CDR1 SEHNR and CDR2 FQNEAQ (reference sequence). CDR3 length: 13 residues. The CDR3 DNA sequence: TGTGCCAGCAGCTTAAGGGTGCAGGGGGAGCAGTCCTTC. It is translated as CASSLRVQGEQSF.

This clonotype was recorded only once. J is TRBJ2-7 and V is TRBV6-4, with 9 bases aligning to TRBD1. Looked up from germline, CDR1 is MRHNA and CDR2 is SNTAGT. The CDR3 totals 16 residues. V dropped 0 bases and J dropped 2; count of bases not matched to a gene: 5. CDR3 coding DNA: TGTGCCAGCAGTGACTCGAGGGACAGGGAGGCCTACGAGCAGTACTTC. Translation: CASSDSRDREAYEQYF.

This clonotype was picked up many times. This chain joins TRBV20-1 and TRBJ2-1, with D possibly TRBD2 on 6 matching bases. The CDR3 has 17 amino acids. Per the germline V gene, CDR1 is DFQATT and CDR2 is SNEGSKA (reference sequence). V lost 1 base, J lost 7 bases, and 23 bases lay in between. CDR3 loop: CSARVDLADPTRNEQFF. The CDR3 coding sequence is TGCAGTGCTAGAGTGGACTTAGCGGATCCCACGAGGAATGAGCAGTTCTTC.